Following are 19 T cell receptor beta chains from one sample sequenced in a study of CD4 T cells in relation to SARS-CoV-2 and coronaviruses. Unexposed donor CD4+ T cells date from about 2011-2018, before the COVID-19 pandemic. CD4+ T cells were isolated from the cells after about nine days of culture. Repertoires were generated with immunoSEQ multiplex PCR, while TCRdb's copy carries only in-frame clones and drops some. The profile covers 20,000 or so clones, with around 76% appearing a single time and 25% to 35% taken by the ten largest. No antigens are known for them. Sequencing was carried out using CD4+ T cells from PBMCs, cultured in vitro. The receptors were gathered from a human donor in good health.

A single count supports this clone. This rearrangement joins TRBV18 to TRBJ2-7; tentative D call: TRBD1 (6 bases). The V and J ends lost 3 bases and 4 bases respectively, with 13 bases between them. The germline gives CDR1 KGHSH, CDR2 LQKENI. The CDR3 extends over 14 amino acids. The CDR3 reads CASSPGQQVYEQYF. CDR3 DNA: TGTGCCAGCTCACCCGGACAGCAAGTTTACGAGCAGTACTTC.

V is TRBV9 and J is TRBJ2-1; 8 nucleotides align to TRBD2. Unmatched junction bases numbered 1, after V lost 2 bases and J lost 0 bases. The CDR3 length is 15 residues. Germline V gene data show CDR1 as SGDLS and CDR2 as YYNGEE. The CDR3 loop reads CASSVSGSSYNEQFF. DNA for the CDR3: TGTGCCAGCAGCGTCAGCGGGAGCTCCTACAATGAGCAGTTCTTC.

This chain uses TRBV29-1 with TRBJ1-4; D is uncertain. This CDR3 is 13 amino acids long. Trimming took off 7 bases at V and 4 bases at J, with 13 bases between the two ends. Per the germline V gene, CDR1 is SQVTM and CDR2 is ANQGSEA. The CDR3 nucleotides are TGCAGCGCCCGGACGGACTATAATGAAAAACTGTTTTTT. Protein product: CSARTDYNEKLFF.

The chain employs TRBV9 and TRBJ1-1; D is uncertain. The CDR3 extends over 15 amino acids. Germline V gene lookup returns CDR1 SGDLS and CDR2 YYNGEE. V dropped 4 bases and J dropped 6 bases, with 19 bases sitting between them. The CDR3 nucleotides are TGTGCCAGCAGCAGACTGAGAGTGGTTGACGCTGAAGCTTTCTTT. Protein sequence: CASSRLRVVDAEAFF.

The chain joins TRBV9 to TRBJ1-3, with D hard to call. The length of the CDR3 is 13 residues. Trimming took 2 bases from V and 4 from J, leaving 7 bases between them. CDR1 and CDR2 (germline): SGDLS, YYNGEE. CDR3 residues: CASSVDGGNTIYF. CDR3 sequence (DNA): TGTGCCAGCAGCGTCGACGGGGGAAACACCATATATTTT.

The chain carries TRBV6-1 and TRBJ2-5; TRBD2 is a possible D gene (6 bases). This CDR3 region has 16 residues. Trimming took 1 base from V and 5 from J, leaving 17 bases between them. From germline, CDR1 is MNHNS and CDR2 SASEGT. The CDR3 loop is CASSEEVEGGRETQYF. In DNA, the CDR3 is TGTGCCAGCAGTGAAGAGGTGGAGGGCGGAAGGGAGACCCAGTACTTC.

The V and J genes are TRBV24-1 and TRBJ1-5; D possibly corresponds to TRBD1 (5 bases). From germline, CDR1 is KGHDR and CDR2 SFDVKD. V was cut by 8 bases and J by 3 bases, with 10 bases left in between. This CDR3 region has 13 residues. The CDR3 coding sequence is TGTGCCACCAATCAGGGCAACAATCAGCCCCAGCATTTT. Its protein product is CATNQGNNQPQHF.

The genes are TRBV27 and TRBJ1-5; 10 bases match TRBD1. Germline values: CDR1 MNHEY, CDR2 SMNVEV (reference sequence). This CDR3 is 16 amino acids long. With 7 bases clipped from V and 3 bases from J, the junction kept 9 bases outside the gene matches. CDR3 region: CASKKTGGEVNQPQHF. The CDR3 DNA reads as TGTGCCAGCAAAAAGACAGGGGGCGAAGTCAATCAGCCCCAGCATTTT.

The CDR3 nucleotides are TGTGCCAGCAGCACTTACTCTAGCGGGAGTTACAATGAGCAGTTCTTC. Translation gives CASSTYSSGSYNEQFF. The chain uses TRBV5-6 and TRBJ2-1; 10 bases map to TRBD2. With V trimmed by 4 bases and J by 4 bases, 8 bases remained unmatched. The germline V gene encodes CDR1 SGHDT and CDR2 YYEEEE. The CDR3 is 16 amino acids.

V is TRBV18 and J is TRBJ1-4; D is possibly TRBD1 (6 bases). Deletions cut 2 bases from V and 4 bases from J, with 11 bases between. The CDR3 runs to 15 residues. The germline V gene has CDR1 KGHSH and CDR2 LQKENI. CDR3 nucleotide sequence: TGTGCCAGCTCACCAGGACAGTCCCTTAATGAAAAACTGTTTTTT. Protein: CASSPGQSLNEKLFF.

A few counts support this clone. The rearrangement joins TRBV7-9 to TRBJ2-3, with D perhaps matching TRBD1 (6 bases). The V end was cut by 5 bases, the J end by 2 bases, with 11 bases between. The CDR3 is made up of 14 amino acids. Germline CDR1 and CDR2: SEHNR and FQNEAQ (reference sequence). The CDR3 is CASSLGDTTDTQYF. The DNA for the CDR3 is TGTGCCAGCAGCCTGGGGGACACCACAGATACGCAGTATTTT. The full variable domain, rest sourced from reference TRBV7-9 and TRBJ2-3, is DTGVSQNPRHKITKRGQNVTFRCDPISEHNRLYWYRQTLGQGPEFLTYFQNEAQLEKSRLLSDRFSAERPKGSFSTLEIQRTEQGDSAMYLCASSLGDTTDTQYFGPGTRLTVL.

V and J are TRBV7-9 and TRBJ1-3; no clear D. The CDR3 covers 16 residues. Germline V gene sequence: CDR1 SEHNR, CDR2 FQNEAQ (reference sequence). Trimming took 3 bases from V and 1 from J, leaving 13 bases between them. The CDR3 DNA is TGTGCCAGCAGCTTCCCCTATAAAGGGTCTGGAAACACCATATATTTT. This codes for CASSFPYKGSGNTIYF.

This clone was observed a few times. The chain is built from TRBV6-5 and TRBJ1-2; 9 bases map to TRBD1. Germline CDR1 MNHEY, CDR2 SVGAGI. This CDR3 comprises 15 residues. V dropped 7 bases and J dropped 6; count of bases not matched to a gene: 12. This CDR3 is CASTHLQGARHGYTF. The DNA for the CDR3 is TGTGCCAGCACCCACCTACAGGGGGCGCGTCATGGCTACACCTTC.

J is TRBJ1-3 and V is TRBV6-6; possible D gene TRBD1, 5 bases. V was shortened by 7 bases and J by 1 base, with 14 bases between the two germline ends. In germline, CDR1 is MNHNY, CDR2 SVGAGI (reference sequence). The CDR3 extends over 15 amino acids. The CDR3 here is CASTKRGPSGNTIYF. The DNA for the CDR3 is TGTGCCAGCACAAAAAGGGGACCATCTGGAAACACCATATATTTT.

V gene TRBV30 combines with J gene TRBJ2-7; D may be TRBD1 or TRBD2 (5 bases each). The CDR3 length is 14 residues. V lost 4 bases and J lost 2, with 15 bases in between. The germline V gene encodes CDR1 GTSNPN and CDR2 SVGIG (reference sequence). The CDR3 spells CAWKLGVYAYEQYF. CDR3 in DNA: TGTGCCTGGAAGTTGGGGGTTTATGCCTACGAGCAGTACTTC.

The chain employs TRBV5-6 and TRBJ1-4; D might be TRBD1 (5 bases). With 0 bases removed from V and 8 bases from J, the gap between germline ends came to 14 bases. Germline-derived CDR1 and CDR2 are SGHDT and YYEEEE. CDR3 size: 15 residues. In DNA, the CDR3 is TGTGCCAGCAGCTTGGGGGGCCGGTTAAGAGAAAAACTGTTTTTT. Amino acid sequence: CASSLGGRLREKLFF.

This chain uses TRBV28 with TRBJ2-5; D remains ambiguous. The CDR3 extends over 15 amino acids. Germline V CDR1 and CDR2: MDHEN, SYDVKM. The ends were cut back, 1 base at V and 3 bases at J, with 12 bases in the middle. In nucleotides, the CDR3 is TGTGCCAGCAGTTTATCCTTGGCAGAAGAAGAGACCCAGTACTTC. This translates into CASSLSLAEEETQYF.

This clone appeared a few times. The CDR3 nucleotides read TGTGCCAGCAGCCTGAGTCAAGGGATAGACTACACCTTC. It encodes CASSLSQGIDYTF. The chain combines TRBV14 with TRBJ1-2; D call uncertain. The CDR3 extends over 13 amino acids. V lost 4 bases, J lost 10 bases, and 16 bases lay in between. Germline loops: CDR1 SGHDN, CDR2 FVKESK.

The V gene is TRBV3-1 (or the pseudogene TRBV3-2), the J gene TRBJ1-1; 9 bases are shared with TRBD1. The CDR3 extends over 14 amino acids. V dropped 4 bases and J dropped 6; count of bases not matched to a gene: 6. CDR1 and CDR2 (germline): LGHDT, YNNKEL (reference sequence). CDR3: CASSLGTGFSEAFF. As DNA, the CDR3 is TGTGCCAGCAGCCTGGGGACAGGGTTTTCTGAAGCTTTCTTT.